Listed below are T cell receptor beta chains from one sample, sequenced in a study. Each CDR3 protein gets one entry after TCRdb re-called the 5' RACE reads with MiXCR. The table lists 34,000 or so distinct CDR3 sequences, 25% to 30% of them singletons. Sequencing was performed on tumor-infiltrating Tregs sorted from the breast tumor. The receptors here all came from a female donor with breast cancer. The CDR3 runs from the conserved cysteine through the conserved F or W.

v_call: TRBV29-1
cdr3_length: 11
cdr3_aa: CSVDQNNEQFF

v_call: TRBV9
cdr3_length: 14
cdr3_aa: CASSVASGVETQYF

v_call: TRBV6-6
cdr3_length: 16
cdr3_aa: CASSARTSGIYNEQFF

v_call: TRBV5-4
cdr3_length: 16
cdr3_aa: CASSSPPSGINNEQFF

v_call: TRBV4-1
cdr3_length: 17
cdr3_aa: CASSQVSTSGISYEQYF

v_call: TRBV7-9
cdr3_length: 15
cdr3_aa: CASSREGGRASTLHF

v_call: TRBV27
cdr3_length: 13
cdr3_aa: CASSRSGTVSWFF

v_call: TRBV10-3
cdr3_length: 18
cdr3_aa: CAISAYGTRGRSYNEQFF

v_call: TRBV30
cdr3_length: 12
cdr3_aa: CAWRLSGNTIYF

v_call: TRBV4-1
cdr3_length: 15
cdr3_aa: CASSQDLGGDQPQHF

v_call: TRBV4-2
cdr3_length: 15
cdr3_aa: CASSQLAGDKVWQYF

v_call: TRBV20-1
cdr3_length: 17
cdr3_aa: CSARDFARDPRLYEQYF

v_call: TRBV6-1
cdr3_length: 12
cdr3_aa: CASSEVVGEAFF

v_call: TRBV15
cdr3_length: 16
cdr3_aa: CATSGGIGEGNNEQFF

v_call: TRBV5-1
cdr3_length: 17
cdr3_aa: CASSLGGTSGSRDTQCF

v_call: TRBV12-3/TRBV12-4
cdr3_length: 12
cdr3_aa: CASSLPNQPQHF

v_call: TRBV5-1
cdr3_length: 16
cdr3_aa: CASSFQAGRGSNEQFF

v_call: TRBV6-5
cdr3_length: 17
cdr3_aa: CASSLAGGDRDDYEQYF

v_call: TRBV10-3
cdr3_length: 14
cdr3_aa: CATRQGAWDQPQHF

v_call: TRBV30
cdr3_length: 12
cdr3_aa: CARSVLGYEQYF

v_call: TRBV6-5
cdr3_length: 14
cdr3_aa: CASSYAVGRNEQYF

v_call: TRBV20-1
cdr3_length: 12
cdr3_aa: CSAADTNTEAFF

v_call: TRBV12-3/TRBV12-4
cdr3_length: 16
cdr3_aa: CASLAQGTGGFGEQFF

v_call: TRBV3-1
cdr3_length: 15
cdr3_aa: CASSQGTLLNSPLHF

v_call: TRBV20-1
cdr3_length: 14
cdr3_aa: CSARRDTAGETQYF

v_call: TRBV10-3
cdr3_length: 14
cdr3_aa: CAISEGARGSEQFF

v_call: TRBV7-8
cdr3_length: 16
cdr3_aa: CASSLHSRAGSQPQHF

v_call: TRBV20-1
cdr3_length: 18
cdr3_aa: CSARTSPLDGTTYNEQFF

v_call: TRBV28
cdr3_length: 15
cdr3_aa: CASSLSGAPNTEAFF

v_call: TRBV29-1
cdr3_length: 14
cdr3_aa: CSVARTPGPYEQYF

v_call: TRBV7-6
cdr3_length: 12
cdr3_aa: CASSLGYNEQFF

v_call: TRBV20-1
cdr3_length: 17
cdr3_aa: CSARHPLEGGEWTEAFF

v_call: TRBV6-6
cdr3_length: 15
cdr3_aa: CASSSVGLVNTEAFF

v_call: TRBV7-8
cdr3_length: 15
cdr3_aa: CASSDTGYATDTQYF

v_call: TRBV6-1
cdr3_length: 15
cdr3_aa: CASKRGTVSNQPQHF

v_call: TRBV11-1
cdr3_length: 14
cdr3_aa: CASSSSGTHYEQYF

v_call: TRBV6-2/TRBV6-3
cdr3_length: 13
cdr3_aa: CASSSRGLYEQYF

v_call: TRBV6-6
cdr3_length: 16
cdr3_aa: CASSSTWGGFQEAQYF

v_call: TRBV18
cdr3_length: 15
cdr3_aa: CASSRLGTTTGELFF

v_call: TRBV20-1
cdr3_length: 14
cdr3_aa: CSAKPPGQGSGYTF

v_call: TRBV7-9
cdr3_length: 14
cdr3_aa: CASSPSGTSHEQFF

v_call: TRBV5-1
cdr3_length: 14
cdr3_aa: CASSPGLGANEQFF

v_call: TRBV7-2
cdr3_length: 15
cdr3_aa: CASSAGGSAYNEQFF

v_call: TRBV20-1
cdr3_length: 15
cdr3_aa: CSADRGWGVNTEAFF

v_call: TRBV5-1
cdr3_length: 14
cdr3_aa: CASSLWTGVYGYTF

v_call: TRBV5-1
cdr3_length: 15
cdr3_aa: CASSLTGTGAQPQHF

v_call: TRBV6-1
cdr3_length: 15
cdr3_aa: CASRVLPGGLYEQYF

v_call: TRBV28
cdr3_length: 13
cdr3_aa: CASRIQGARSYTF